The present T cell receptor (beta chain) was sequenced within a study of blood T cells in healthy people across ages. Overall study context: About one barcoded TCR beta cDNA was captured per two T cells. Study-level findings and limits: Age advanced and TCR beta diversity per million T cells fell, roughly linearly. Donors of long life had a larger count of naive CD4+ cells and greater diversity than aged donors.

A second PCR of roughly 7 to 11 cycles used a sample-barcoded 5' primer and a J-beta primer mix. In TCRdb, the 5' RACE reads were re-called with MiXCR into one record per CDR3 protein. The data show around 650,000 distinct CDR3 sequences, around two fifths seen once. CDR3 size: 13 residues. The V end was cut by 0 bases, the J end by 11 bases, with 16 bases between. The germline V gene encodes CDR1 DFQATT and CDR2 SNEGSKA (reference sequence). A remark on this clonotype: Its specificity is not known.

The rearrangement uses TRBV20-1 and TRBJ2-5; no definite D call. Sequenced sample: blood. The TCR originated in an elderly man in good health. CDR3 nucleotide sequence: TGCAGTGCTAGAGATCCACCGGGTACCGTGCAGTACTTC. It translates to CSARDPPGTVQYF.